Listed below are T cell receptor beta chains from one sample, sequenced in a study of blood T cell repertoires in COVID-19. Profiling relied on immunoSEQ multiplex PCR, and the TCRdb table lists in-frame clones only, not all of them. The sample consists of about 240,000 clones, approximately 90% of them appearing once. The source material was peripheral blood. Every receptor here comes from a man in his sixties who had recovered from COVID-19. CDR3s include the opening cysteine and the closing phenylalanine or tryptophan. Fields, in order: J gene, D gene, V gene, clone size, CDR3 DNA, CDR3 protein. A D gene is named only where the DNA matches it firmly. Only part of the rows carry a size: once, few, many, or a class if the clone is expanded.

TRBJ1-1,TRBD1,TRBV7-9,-,TGTGCCAGCAGCTTAGACGGACAGGGTAGGAGCGAAGCTTTCTTT,CASSLDGQGRSEAFF
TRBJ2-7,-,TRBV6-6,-,TGTGCCAGCAGCCAACTCACCTACGAGCAGTACTTC,CASSQLTYEQYF
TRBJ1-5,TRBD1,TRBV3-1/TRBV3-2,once,TGTGCCAGCAGCCCGGGAGACAGGGGGCCTCAGCCCCAGCATTTT,CASSPGDRGPQPQHF
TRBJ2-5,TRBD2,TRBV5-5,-,TGTGCCAGCAGCTTGGCCCGTGGCGGGGGGGCCCCGGAGACCCAGTACTTC,CASSLARGGGAPETQYF
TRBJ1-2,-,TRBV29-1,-,TGCAGCGCCGCAGGCAGGACTTATGGCTACACCTTC,CSAAGRTYGYTF
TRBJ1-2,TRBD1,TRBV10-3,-,TGTGCCATCAGTCCCACTCCCGGGACAGGCTATGGCTACACCTTC,CAISPTPGTGYGYTF
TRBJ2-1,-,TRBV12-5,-,TGTGCTAGTGGACAATACAATGAGCAGTTCTTC,CASGQYNEQFF
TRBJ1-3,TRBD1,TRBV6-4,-,TGTGCCAGCAGTGACAACTGGGACAGGGGGGAAGGAAACACCATATATTTT,CASSDNWDRGEGNTIYF
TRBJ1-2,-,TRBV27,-,TGTGCCAGCAGTTTATCGAGATTAGGGGATGGCTACACCTTC,CASSLSRLGDGYTF
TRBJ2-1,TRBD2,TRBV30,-,TGTGCCTGGAGTGGAGCCGGAAGCGGGGGGGCCCACAATGAGCAGTTCTTC,CAWSGAGSGGAHNEQFF
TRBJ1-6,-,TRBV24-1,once,TGTGCCACCTCGTCGGACGGAGGTTTTTTTTCACCCCTCCACTTT,CATSSDGGFFSPLHF
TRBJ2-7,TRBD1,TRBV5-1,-,TGCGCCAGCAGCTCCAGGGGGCAAGCCTCCTACGAGCAGTACTTC,CASSSRGQASYEQYF
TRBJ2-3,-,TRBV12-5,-,TGTGCTAGTGGTTTGGTACAAGACGGAACAGTTTACACAGATACGCAGTATTTT,CASGLVQDGTVYTDTQYF
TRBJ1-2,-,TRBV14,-,TGTGCCAGCAGCCAAGACAGACTCTATGGCTACACCTTC,CASSQDRLYGYTF
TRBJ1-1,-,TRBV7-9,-,TGTGCCAGCAGCTTAGCTGCCCACATGAACACTGAAGCTTTCTTT,CASSLAAHMNTEAFF
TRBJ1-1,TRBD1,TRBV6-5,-,TGTGCCAGCAGTTTACCCGGGACAGGGGGAGCTTTCTTT,CASSLPGTGGAFF
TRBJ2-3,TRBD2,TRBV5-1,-,TGCGCCAGCAGCCAGACTAGCGGGGGGACTAGCACAGATACGCAGTATTTT,CASSQTSGGTSTDTQYF
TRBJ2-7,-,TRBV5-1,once,TGCGCCAGCAGCTTGGGTCAGGGGATGGCCAACGAGCAGTACTTC,CASSLGQGMANEQYF
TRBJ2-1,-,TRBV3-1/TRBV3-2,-,TGTGCCAGCAGCCGAACAACTAGCTCCTACAATGAGCAGTTCTTC,CASSRTTSSYNEQFF
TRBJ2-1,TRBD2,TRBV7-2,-,TGTGCCAGCAGCCTTAGCGGGGGGGCCTTTGAGCAGTTCTTC,CASSLSGGAFEQFF
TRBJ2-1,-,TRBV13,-,TGTGCCAGCAGCCGCTATTCCCACAATGAGCAGTTCTTC,CASSRYSHNEQFF
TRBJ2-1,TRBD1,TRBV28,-,TGTGCCAGCAGTTTTCCTCCGACCGGGACAGGGGGCCCCTACAATGAGCAGTTCTTC,CASSFPPTGTGGPYNEQFF
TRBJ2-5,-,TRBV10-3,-,TGTGCCATCAGTGAGGACAGCAAAGAGACCCAGTACTTC,CAISEDSKETQYF
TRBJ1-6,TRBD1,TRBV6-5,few,TGTGCCAGCACCCTGACAGGGGATTCACCCCTCCACTTT,CASTLTGDSPLHF
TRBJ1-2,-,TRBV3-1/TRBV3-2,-,TGTGCCAGCAGCGGAACAGGGTTTGAATTGACGAGAGGCTACACCTTC,CASSGTGFELTRGYTF
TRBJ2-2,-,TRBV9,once,TGTGCCAGCAGCGTAACGGGTTCTGGGGAGCTGTTTTTT,CASSVTGSGELFF
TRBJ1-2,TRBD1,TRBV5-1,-,TGCGCCAGCAGCTTGGGCGGGACAGGGGACCCTAACTATGGCTACACCTTC,CASSLGGTGDPNYGYTF
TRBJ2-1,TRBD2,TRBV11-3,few,TGTGCCAGCAGCTTAGGGCTAGCGGGGGGATACAATGAGCAGTTCTTC,CASSLGLAGGYNEQFF
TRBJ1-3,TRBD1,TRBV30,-,TGTGCCTGGAGTCGACAGGGTACCCTCTCTGGAAACACCATATATTTT,CAWSRQGTLSGNTIYF
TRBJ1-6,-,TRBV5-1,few,TGCGCCAGCAGCATTGGGGGCTTGGGGAATTCACCCCTCCACTTT,CASSIGGLGNSPLHF
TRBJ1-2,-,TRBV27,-,TGTGCCAGCAGTTTTCGAGCGGGGGCGGGGGGCTACACCTTC,CASSFRAGAGGYTF
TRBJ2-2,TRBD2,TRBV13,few,TGTGCCAGCAGCTTAGGACTAGCGGGGGGGCCTCGGACCGGGGAGCTGTTTTTT,CASSLGLAGGPRTGELFF
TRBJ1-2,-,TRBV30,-,TGTGCCTGGAGTGGCCCCGGGGGGGGCTTGGGCTATGGCTACACCTTC,CAWSGPGGGLGYGYTF
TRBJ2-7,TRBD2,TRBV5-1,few,TGCGCCAGCAGCCCCACCGGGACTAGCGGATACGAGCAGTACTTC,CASSPTGTSGYEQYF
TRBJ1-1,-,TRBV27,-,TGTGCCAGCAGTCAAAGCGGGGGGCTGGGGGTGAACACTGAAGCTTTCTTT,CASSQSGGLGVNTEAFF
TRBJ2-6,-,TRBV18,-,TGTGCCAGCTCACCGGTGGGGCTGGCTTCTGGGGCCAACGTCCTGACTTTC,CASSPVGLASGANVLTF
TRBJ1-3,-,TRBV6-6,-,TGTGCCAGCAGCCGACGCCTAAAAACAGGGAATAGAGGAAACACCATATATTTT,CASSRRLKTGNRGNTIYF
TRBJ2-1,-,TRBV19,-,TGTGCCAGTAATCGTGGGGCATTTGCGGACAATGAGCAGTTCTTC,CASNRGAFADNEQFF
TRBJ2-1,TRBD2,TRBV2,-,TGTGCCAGCAGACAGACTAGCGGGGTATACAATGAGCAGTTCTTC,CASRQTSGVYNEQFF
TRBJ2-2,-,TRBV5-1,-,TGCGCCAGCAGCTTGAGTACAGGGAACACCGGGGAGCTGTTTTTT,CASSLSTGNTGELFF
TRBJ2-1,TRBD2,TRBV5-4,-,TGTGCCAGCAGCTTGGGTCTAGCGGGGAGCTCCTACAATGAGCAGTTCTTC,CASSLGLAGSSYNEQFF
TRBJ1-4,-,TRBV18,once,TGTGCCAGCTCACGGGGCGAAAATGAAAAACTGTTTTTT,CASSRGENEKLFF
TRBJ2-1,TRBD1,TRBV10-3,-,TGTGCCATCACTCCGACAGGGGGCGGCCAAAATGAGCAGTTCTTC,CAITPTGGGQNEQFF
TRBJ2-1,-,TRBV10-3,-,TGTGCCATCAGTGAGTCGAACGGGGACAATGAGCAGTTCTTC,CAISESNGDNEQFF
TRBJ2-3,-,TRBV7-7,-,TGTGCCAGCAGCAAAGCCCGAAACACAGATACGCAGTATTTT,CASSKARNTDTQYF
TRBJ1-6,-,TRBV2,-,TGTGCCAGCAGTGAAGCCAGGAATAATTCACCCCTCCACTTT,CASSEARNNSPLHF
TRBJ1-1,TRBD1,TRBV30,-,TGTGCCTGGAGGGCAGGGGGCACTGAAGCTTTCTTT,CAWRAGGTEAFF
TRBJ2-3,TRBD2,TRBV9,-,TGTGCCAGCAGCGAATCGGGGGGGCCCGGAGATACGCAGTATTTT,CASSESGGPGDTQYF
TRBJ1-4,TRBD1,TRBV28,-,TGTGCCAGCAGATCCGGGACAGGTAGAGCAACTAATGAAAAACTGTTTTTT,CASRSGTGRATNEKLFF
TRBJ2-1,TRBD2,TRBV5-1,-,TGCGCCAGCGCGACTAGCGGGGGGGATTACAATGAGCAGTTCTTC,CASATSGGDYNEQFF
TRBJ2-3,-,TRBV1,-,TGCACCAGCTCAGCGGGGGTCAAGGATACGCAGTATTTT,CTSSAGVKDTQYF
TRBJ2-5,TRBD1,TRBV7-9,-,TGTGCCAGCAGCTTGATCGGGACAGGGGGCTGGGGGACCCAGTACTTC,CASSLIGTGGWGTQYF
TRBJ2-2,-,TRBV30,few,TGTGCCTGGCAGCGTTCCGCGAACACCGGGGAGCTGTTTTTT,CAWQRSANTGELFF
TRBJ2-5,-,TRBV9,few,TGTGCCAGCAGCCCCCGTTCGGAGACCCAGTACTTC,CASSPRSETQYF
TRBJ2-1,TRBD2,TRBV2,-,TGTGCCAGCAGTTACTCCGGGACTAGCGGTTTCCATGAGCAGTTCTTC,CASSYSGTSGFHEQFF
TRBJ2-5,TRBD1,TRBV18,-,TGTGCCAGCTCATATGGGACAGGGTTAAGAGAGACCCAGTACTTC,CASSYGTGLRETQYF
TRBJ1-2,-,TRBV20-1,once,TGCAGTGCTAACAGGGTCCAGGGCTACACCTTC,CSANRVQGYTF
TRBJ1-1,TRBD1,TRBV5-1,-,TGCGCCAACCCCATGACAGGGAAGGGTGAGGGAACAGCTTTCTTT,CANPMTGKGEGTAFF
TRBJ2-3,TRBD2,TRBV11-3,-,TGTGCCAGCAGCCGGGGGGATACAGATACGCAGTATTTT,CASSRGDTDTQYF
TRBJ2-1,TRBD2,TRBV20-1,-,TGCAGTGCTAGTAGCGGGAATAGGTACCCCCCCTCGTACAATGAGCAGTTCTTC,CSASSGNRYPPSYNEQFF